These 24 T cell receptor beta chains share one sample of origin, sequenced in a study of control samples from healthy donors and cancer patients. Sequenced by immunoSEQ multiplex PCR; TCRdb stores in-frame clones only, minus some. The sample lists just under 75,000 clones, about 90% seen once, with 4% in the top ten. Sequencing input: blood. The receptors here all came from a woman aged 50 to 60 in good health.

V is TRBV2 and J is TRBJ2-3; either TRBD1 or TRBD2 may fit D (5 bases each). The CDR3 totals 15 residues. Trimming took 6 bases from V and 4 from J, leaving 17 bases between them. Germline V lookup: CDR1 SNHLY, CDR2 FYNNEI. Written as DNA, the CDR3 is TGTGCCAGCAGCCCGGGTGGGGGTCGGGCAGATACGCAGTATTTT. Its translation: CASSPGGGRADTQYF.

The chain carries TRBV5-1 and TRBJ2-3; 7 positions match TRBD2. V lost 0 bases to trimming and J lost 1 base; unmatched junction nucleotides: 5. Germline assignment: CDR1 SGHRS and CDR2 YFSETQ. The length of the CDR3 is 16 residues. The CDR3 region is CASSLDPGGRTDTQYF. CDR3 in DNA: TGCGCCAGCAGCTTGGATCCGGGAGGTCGCACAGATACGCAGTATTTT. Full variable domain (rest looked up from reference TRBV5-1 and TRBJ2-3): KAGVTQTPRYLIKTRGQQVTLSCSPISGHRSVSWYQQTPGQGLQFLFEYFSETQRNKGNFPGRFSGRQFSNSRSEMNVSTLELGDSALYLCASSLDPGGRTDTQYFGPGTRLTVL.

This clone showed up just a few times. The V call is TRBV28, the J call TRBJ2-4; D might be TRBD2 (5 bases). This CDR3 has 17 residues. The V gene's germline CDR1 is MDHEN and CDR2 SYDVKM. With 6 bases removed from V and 0 bases from J, the gap between germline ends came to 18 bases. The CDR3 coding sequence is TGTGCCAGCAGCCAACGAAGGGTAGGACTAGCCAAAAACATTCAGTACTTC. Amino acids: CASSQRRVGLAKNIQYF.

The chain carries TRBV12-3 or TRBV12-4 and TRBJ2-3; D not resolved. CDR3 length equals 13 residues. Between the trimmed V and J ends, which lost 1 base and 8 bases, there was a span of 10 bases. CDR3 sequence reads: CASSLEVRGTQYF. The CDR3 DNA follows: TGTGCCAGCAGTTTAGAAGTGCGCGGTACGCAGTATTTT.

About this clone itself: Other DNA sequences in this sample translate to the same CDR3. The rearrangement links TRBV28 to TRBJ2-7; 9 bases match TRBD2. CDR1 MDHEN and CDR2 SYDVKM come from the germline V gene. The ends lost 8 bases at V and 4 bases at J; junction bases unmatched: 18. The CDR3 is 17 amino acids. The DNA for the CDR3 is TGTGCCAGCGCGGGGGGGGCTGGGGGGCGAGTTTTTTACGAGCAGTACTTC. It yields the protein CASAGGAGGRVFYEQYF.

The chain carries TRBV10-3 and TRBJ1-5; D ambiguous. This CDR3 is built from 15 residues. The germline gives CDR1 ENHRY, CDR2 SYGVKD. Trimming left V 0 bases short and J 0 bases short, with 6 bases between. The CDR3 protein is CAISESGDSNQPQHF. Written as DNA, the CDR3 is TGTGCCATCAGTGAGTCCGGGGATAGCAATCAGCCCCAGCATTTT.

This clone was picked up a small number of times. This chain uses TRBV11-2 with TRBJ1-1; D remains ambiguous. With 1 base removed from V and 0 bases from J, the gap between germline ends came to 9 bases. The length of the CDR3 is 15 residues. From germline, CDR1 is SGHAT and CDR2 FQNNGV. CDR3 loop: CASSLGVGMNTEAFF. The CDR3 nucleotides are TGTGCCAGCAGCTTAGGGGTAGGCATGAACACTGAAGCTTTCTTT.

The V call is TRBV10-2, the J call TRBJ1-3, with D hard to call. The germline V and J ends were trimmed by 5 bases and 0 bases, with 8 bases remaining between them. The V gene's germline CDR1 is WSHSY and CDR2 SAAADI. CDR3 length: 14 amino acids. As DNA, the CDR3 is TGCGCCAGCAGTATGACGGTCTCTGGAAACACCATATATTTT. Amino acid sequence: CASSMTVSGNTIYF.

This chain uses TRBV5-4 with TRBJ2-3; D is unclear. CDR1 is SGHNT, CDR2 YYREEE, per germline (reference sequence). This CDR3 spans 14 amino acids. The V end lost 2 bases, the J end lost 4 bases, and 11 bases lay between the germline ends. As DNA, the CDR3 is TGTGCCAGCAGCTTCATACATTTAGCAGATACGCAGTATTTT. The encoded protein is CASSFIHLADTQYF.

The chain employs TRBV5-1 and TRBJ2-7; D unclear. V lost 2 bases and J 0 bases, leaving 6 bases between the germline ends. This CDR3 comprises 13 residues. Germline loops: CDR1 SGHRS, CDR2 YFSETQ. DNA of the CDR3: TGCGCCAGCAGCTTTGGCAACTCCTACGAGCAGTACTTC. Amino acids: CASSFGNSYEQYF.

The gene calls are TRBV6-2 or TRBV6-3 and TRBJ2-3, with 12 positions matching TRBD2. This CDR3 has 16 residues. Germline CDR1 reads MNHEY; CDR2 reads SVGEGT. V was pared by 6 bases and J by 6 bases, with 10 bases of the junction left unmatched. Here the CDR3 DNA reads TGTGCCAGCAGCCCTAGGACTAGCGGGGCGACCGATACGCAGTATTTT. It translates to CASSPRTSGATDTQYF.

CDR3 protein: CASSYQTDTYEQYF. The CDR3, as DNA: TGTGCCAGCAGTTACCAGACAGACACCTACGAGCAGTACTTC. This chain links TRBV6-6 with TRBJ2-7; D possibly corresponds to TRBD1 (5 bases). Deletions cut 2 bases from V and 2 bases from J, with 10 bases between. Germline CDR1 and CDR2: MNHNY and SVGAGI (reference sequence). This CDR3 is 14 amino acids long.

J is TRBJ2-5 and V is TRBV5-1; 7 bases are shared with TRBD1. The CDR3 sequence is 15 residues long. Germline V gene data show CDR1 as SGHRS and CDR2 as YFSETQ. The V and J ends lost 4 bases and 1 base, in that order; junction bases with no gene match: 7. The CDR3 DNA is TGCGCCAGCAGCACCCAGGGACAGCGCCAAGAGACCCAGTACTTC. It specifies CASSTQGQRQETQYF.

This sequence joins TRBV9 and TRBJ2-3; tentatively, D is TRBD2 (6 bases). Germline lookup yields CDR1 SGDLS and CDR2 YYNGEE. The CDR3 totals 15 residues. Trimming pared 3 bases from V and 0 bases from J, leaving 11 bases between. CDR3 in amino acids: CASSAGLYSTDTQYF. CDR3 coding DNA: TGTGCCAGCAGCGCGGGACTGTATAGCACAGATACGCAGTATTTT.

The CDR3 loop is CASRGGTNTGELFF. Written as DNA, the CDR3 is TGTGCCAGTAGAGGCGGGACAAACACCGGGGAGCTGTTTTTT. The J gene is TRBJ2-2, the V gene TRBV19; D may match TRBD1 or TRBD2 (6 bases each). The V gene lost 6 bases and the J gene lost 2 bases, with 10 bases spanning the gap. The CDR3 sequence is 14 residues long. From germline, CDR1 is LNHDA and CDR2 SQIVND (reference sequence).

This clone was recorded only once. The rearrangement joins TRBV28 to TRBJ2-7; TRBD1 agrees at 7 bases. After removal of 5 bases from V and 3 bases from J, the junction contained 25 bases not matched to a gene. CDR1 MDHEN and CDR2 SYDVKM come from the germline V gene. CDR3 length equals 20 residues. CDR3 in amino acids: CASSPPFDRATGIPSYEQYF. The DNA of the CDR3 is TGTGCCAGCAGTCCCCCATTCGACAGGGCAACGGGGATCCCCAGCTACGAGCAGTACTTC.

The rearrangement uses TRBV12-3 or TRBV12-4 and TRBJ2-7; D unresolved. Trimming stripped 4 bases from V and 3 bases from J, with 4 bases between. The CDR3 runs to 11 residues. The CDR3 here is CASSSGYEQYF. The CDR3 bases are TGTGCCAGCAGTTCTGGCTACGAGCAGTACTTC.

The V and J genes are TRBV19 and TRBJ2-7; 11 positions agree with TRBD2. J was trimmed by 5 bases and V by 3 bases; bases with no gene match: 6. This CDR3 has 15 amino acids. Per the germline V gene, CDR1 is LNHDA and CDR2 is SQIVND (reference sequence). The CDR3 bases are TGTGCCAGTAGTATGTTAGCGGGAGGGCCGGACGAGCAGTACTTC. This codes for CASSMLAGGPDEQYF.

This clone was counted only a few times. The rearrangement links TRBV10-3 to TRBJ1-2, with D possibly TRBD1 on 5 matching bases. This CDR3 has 13 amino acids. Trimming pared 4 bases from V and 8 bases from J, leaving 14 bases between. The V gene's germline CDR1 is ENHRY and CDR2 SYGVKD. The CDR3 region has the DNA TGTGCCATCAGTGGTCCGGGGGACCTCGGCTACACCTTC. Translating it yields CAISGPGDLGYTF.

The rearrangement uses TRBV5-1 and TRBJ2-6; 12 nucleotides match TRBD2. After removal of 4 bases from V and 0 bases from J, the junction contained 5 bases not matched to a gene. The length of the CDR3 is 18 residues. Germline CDR1 reads SGHRS; CDR2 reads YFSETQ. CDR3 coding DNA: TGCGCCAGCAGCCTATGGACTAGCGGGACCTCTGGGGCCAACGTCCTGACTTTC. It specifies CASSLWTSGTSGANVLTF. Supplemented by reference TRBV5-1 and TRBJ2-6, the full variable domain reads KAGVTQTPRYLIKTRGQQVTLSCSPISGHRSVSWYQQTPGQGLQFLFEYFSETQRNKGNFPGRFSGRQFSNSRSEMNVSTLELGDSALYLCASSLWTSGTSGANVLTFGAGSRLTVL.

J is TRBJ2-2 and V is TRBV5-1, with D perhaps matching TRBD1 (6 bases). This CDR3 has 16 residues. Trimming left V 1 base short and J 4 bases short, with 14 bases between. The germline V gene encodes CDR1 SGHRS and CDR2 YFSETQ. Here the CDR3 DNA reads TGCGCCAGCAGCTTGACCACAGGGTTGAGCACCGGGGAGCTGTTTTTT. Protein product: CASSLTTGLSTGELFF.

This clone was counted a few times. The chain carries TRBV25-1 and TRBJ2-1, with D unresolved. The CDR3 has 15 amino acids. V was cut by 4 bases and J by 2 bases, with 12 bases left in between. Germline V gene data show CDR1 as MGHDK and CDR2 as SYGVNS. The CDR3 reads CASSGSQLAYNEQFF. CDR3 coding DNA: TGTGCCAGCAGTGGGTCGCAGCTAGCCTACAATGAGCAGTTCTTC.

The chain has TRBV12-3 or TRBV12-4 and TRBJ1-1; D is ambiguous. V shed 10 bases and J shed 7 bases, with 16 bases lying between them. The CDR3 is 12 amino acids. The CDR3 is CATLKTDYEAFF. The CDR3, as DNA: TGTGCCACCCTTAAAACGGACTATGAAGCTTTCTTT.

This rearrangement joins TRBV6-5 to TRBJ1-4; D is ambiguous. The germline gives CDR1 MNHEY, CDR2 SVGAGI. V was pared by 10 bases and J by 5 bases, with 14 bases between. The CDR3 is made up of 13 amino acids. The CDR3 nucleotides are TGTGCCACCGGTCGGGGTTCCAATGAAAAACTGTTTTTT. This sequence encodes CATGRGSNEKLFF.